There are many counts of the clone carrying this T cell receptor (beta chain). Time point of the sample: newly diagnosed GD, antithyroid drugs for less than 3 months. From RNA extracted from PBMCs, the TCR library was made. The EDTA tubes were filled with 7 to 9.5 milliliters of drawn peripheral blood. CDR1 and CDR2 from the germline V gene are SNHLY and FYNNEI. The CDR3 sequence is 16 residues long. V gave up 6 bases and J gave up 11 bases; unmatched junction bases: 17. This specimen belongs to a study of regulatory T cells in long-lasting Graves disease. CDR3 regions were amplified by Arm-PCR using iRepertoire HTBI primers to build TCR beta libraries. MiXCR was run by TCRdb on the multiplex PCR reads, yielding one entry per CDR3 protein. The repertoire includes 530,000 or so distinct CDR3 sequences, about 14% of them detected once, and roughly 10% sits in the top ten. The sample was also linked to a second study, of T cells in Graves' hyperthyroidism and ophthalmopathy. That study adds: A set of HTBI primers served as the primers for a first-round RT-PCR of the TCR CDR3.

The chain has TRBV2 and TRBJ1-1; 11 nucleotides align to TRBD1. The source material was peripheral blood mononuclear cells (PBMCs), sampled at new diagnosis, from a patient treated with antithyroid drugs. The sequence was collected from a young man with Graves disease. CDR3 coding DNA: TGTGCCAGCAGCCAAGCAAGGACAGGGGGCGCGGATCCTGCTTTCTTT. This translates into CASSQARTGGADPAFF.